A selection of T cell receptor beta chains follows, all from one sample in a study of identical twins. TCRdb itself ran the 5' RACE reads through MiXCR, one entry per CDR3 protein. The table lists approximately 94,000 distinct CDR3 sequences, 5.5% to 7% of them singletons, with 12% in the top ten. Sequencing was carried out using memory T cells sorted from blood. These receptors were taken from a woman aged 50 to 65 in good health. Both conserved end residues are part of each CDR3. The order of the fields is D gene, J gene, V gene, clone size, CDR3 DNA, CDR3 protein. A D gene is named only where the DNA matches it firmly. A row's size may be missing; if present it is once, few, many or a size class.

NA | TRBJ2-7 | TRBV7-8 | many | TGTGCCAGCAGCCTCCTTGACCCTACCTACGAGCAGTACTTC | CASSLLDPTYEQYF
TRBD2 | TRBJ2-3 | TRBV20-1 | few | TGCAGTGCCGTGGGACTAGTGGGAGTTGCAGATACGCAGTATTTT | CSAVGLVGVADTQYF
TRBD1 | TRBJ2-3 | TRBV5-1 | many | TGCGCCAGCAGCTCCGGGACAGGGGGCACAGATACGCAGTATTTT | CASSSGTGGTDTQYF
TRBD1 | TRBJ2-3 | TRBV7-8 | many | TGTGCCAGCAGCTTAGGGGACAGTGACACAGATACGCAGTATTTT | CASSLGDSDTDTQYF
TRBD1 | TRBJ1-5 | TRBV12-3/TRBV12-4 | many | TGTGCCAGCAGTTTAATGCAGGGGGAAGGCAATCAGCCCCAGCATTTT | CASSLMQGEGNQPQHF
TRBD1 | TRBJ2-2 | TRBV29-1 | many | TGCAGCGCCCACAGGGGGCTGGACACCGGGGAGCTGTTTTTT | CSAHRGLDTGELFF
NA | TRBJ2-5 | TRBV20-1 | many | TGCAGTGCTACCGGGTCCCACGGAGGGGAGACCCAGTACTTC | CSATGSHGGETQYF
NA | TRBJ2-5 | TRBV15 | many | TGTGCCACCAGCAGAGGATCGGCTTTGGAGACCCAGTACTTC | CATSRGSALETQYF
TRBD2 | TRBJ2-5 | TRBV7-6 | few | TGTGCCAGCAGCTTAGCCGCGGGAGGGACCCAGTACTTC | CASSLAAGGTQYF
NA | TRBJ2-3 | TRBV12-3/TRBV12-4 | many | TGTGCCAGCAGGCCGATCACAGATACGCAGTATTTT | CASRPITDTQYF
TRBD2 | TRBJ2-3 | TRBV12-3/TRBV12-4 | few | TGTGCCAGCAGTTTTCCGTCGCGGGAGCGGACAGATACGCAGTATTTT | CASSFPSRERTDTQYF
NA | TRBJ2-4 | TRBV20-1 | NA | TGCAGTGCTAGAGATGTCACCAAAAACATTCAGTACTTC | CSARDVTKNIQYF
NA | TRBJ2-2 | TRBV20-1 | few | TGCAGTGCTAGAGATTGGGCGAACACCGGGGAGCTGTTTTTT | CSARDWANTGELFF
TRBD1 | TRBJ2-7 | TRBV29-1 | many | TGCAGCGTTGGGACAGGGGGCTTAAACGAGCAGTACTTC | CSVGTGGLNEQYF
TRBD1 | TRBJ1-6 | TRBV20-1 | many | TGCAGTGCTAGACGTACGACAGGGAGAGAATCACCCCTCCACTTT | CSARRTTGRESPLHF
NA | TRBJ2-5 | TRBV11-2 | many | TGTGCCAGCAGCTTAGGGGGGGGGCGGGAGACCCAGTACTTC | CASSLGGGRETQYF
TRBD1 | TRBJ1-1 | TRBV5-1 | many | TGCGCCAGCAGCTCCGACAGGGGCCGACAGGGTGAAGCTTTCTTT | CASSSDRGRQGEAFF
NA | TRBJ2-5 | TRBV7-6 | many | TGTGCCAGCAGCTTGGTAGGCCCGCAAGAGACCCAGTACTTC | CASSLVGPQETQYF
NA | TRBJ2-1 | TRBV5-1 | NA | TGCGCCAGCAAAGCGGAACTCTACAATGAGCAGTTCTTC | CASKAELYNEQFF
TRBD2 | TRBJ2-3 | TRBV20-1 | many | TGCAGTGCTCTCCAGCGGGAGGGCCGGAATACGCAGTATTTT | CSALQREGRNTQYF
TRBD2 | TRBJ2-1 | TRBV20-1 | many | TGCAGTGCTAGAGCACGATTGGCTAGCGGGAGGGCCGGTTGGAATGAGCAGTTCTTC | CSARARLASGRAGWNEQFF
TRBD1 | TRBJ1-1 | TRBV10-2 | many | TGCGCCAGCAGCTCAGGGGGGAACACTGAAGCTTTCTTT | CASSSGGNTEAFF
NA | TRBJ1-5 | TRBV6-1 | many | TGTGCCAGCAGTGCTCGGGAGGCGAATCAGCCCCAGCATTTT | CASSAREANQPQHF
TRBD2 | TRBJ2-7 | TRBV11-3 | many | TGTGCCAGCAGCCCCGGACTAGCGGGAGCTGAGGAGCAGTACTTC | CASSPGLAGAEEQYF
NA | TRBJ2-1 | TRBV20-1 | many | TGCAGTGCGCATCCGGGACACGGCAATGAGCAGTTCTTC | CSAHPGHGNEQFF
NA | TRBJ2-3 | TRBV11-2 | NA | TGTGCCAGCAGCCTAAGGGGGGCGGGAGAGGATACGCAGTATTTT | CASSLRGAGEDTQYF
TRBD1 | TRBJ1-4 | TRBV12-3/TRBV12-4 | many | TGTGCCAGCAGTCCGACAGGGAGGAATGAAAAACTGTTTTTT | CASSPTGRNEKLFF
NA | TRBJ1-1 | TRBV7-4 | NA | TGTGCCAGCAGCACAAATGGTTCGGGCAGCCACACTGAAGCTTTCTTT | CASSTNGSGSHTEAFF
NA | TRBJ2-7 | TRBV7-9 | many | TGTGCCAGCAGCCGGGCCCCCTACGAGCAGTACTTC | CASSRAPYEQYF
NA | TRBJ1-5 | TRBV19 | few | TGTGCCAGTAGCCTCTTGGGGCTGGGTAATCAGCCCCAGCATTTT | CASSLLGLGNQPQHF
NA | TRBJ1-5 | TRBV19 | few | TGTGCCAGCACAATCGGGGGGAGTAATCAGCCCCAGCATTTT | CASTIGGSNQPQHF
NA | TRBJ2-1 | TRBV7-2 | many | TGTGCCAGCAGCTTCGATGCCGAGCAGTTCTTC | CASSFDAEQFF
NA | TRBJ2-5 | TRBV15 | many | TGTGCCACCAGCAGAGGGTGGGACCTAGAGACCCAGTACTTC | CATSRGWDLETQYF
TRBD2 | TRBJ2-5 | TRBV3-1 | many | TGTGCCAGCAACTCACTAGCGGGAGACGAGACCCAGTACTTC | CASNSLAGDETQYF
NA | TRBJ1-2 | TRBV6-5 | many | TGTGCCAGCAGCCCCTCCTTAGGGAAGTCGGATGGCTACACCTTC | CASSPSLGKSDGYTF
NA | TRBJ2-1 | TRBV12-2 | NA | TGTGCAAGTCGCCAAAAAGCTACTAGAAACTACAATGAGCAGTTCTTC | CASRQKATRNYNEQFF
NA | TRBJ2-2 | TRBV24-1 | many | TGTGCCACCAAGACGGGAGTAGGTACCGGGGAGCTGTTTTTT | CATKTGVGTGELFF
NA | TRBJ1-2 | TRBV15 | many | TGTGCCACCAGCAGAGACGTCAACTATGGCTACACCTTC | CATSRDVNYGYTF
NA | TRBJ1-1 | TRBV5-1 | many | TGCGCCAGCAGCTTGATGGTGAACGAGAACACTGAAGCTTTCTTT | CASSLMVNENTEAFF
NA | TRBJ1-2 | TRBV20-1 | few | TGCAGTGCTAGAGACACGGACAAGAACTATGGCTACACCTTC | CSARDTDKNYGYTF
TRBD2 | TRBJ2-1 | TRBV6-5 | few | TGTGCCAGCAGTGCGGGAGGGTCCAATGAGCAGTTCTTC | CASSAGGSNEQFF
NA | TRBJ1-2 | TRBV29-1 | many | TGCAGCGTCACGGACCCTTTAGAAGAAGGAGGCTACACCTTC | CSVTDPLEEGGYTF
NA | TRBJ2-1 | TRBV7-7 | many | TGTGCTAGCAGCTTAGAGCTGGGAAGCTACAATGAGCAGTTCTTC | CASSLELGSYNEQFF
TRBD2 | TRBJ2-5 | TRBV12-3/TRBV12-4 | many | TGTGCCAGCAGTTTACTTGAACTAGCGGCCCGAACCCAGTACTTC | CASSLLELAARTQYF
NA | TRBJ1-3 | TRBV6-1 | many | TGTGCCAGCAGTGAAGTTTCGAGAAACACCATATATTTT | CASSEVSRNTIYF